This T cell receptor beta chain was observed in a study of post-analysis software for immune sequencing data. Study-wide findings and caveats: With TRBV5-6, TRBV5-1 and TRBV20-1 included, a handful of TRBV segments were more frequent in patients than in controls.

Prepared TCR beta cDNA libraries contained unique molecular identifiers. Each CDR3 protein gets one entry after TCRdb re-called the PCR reads with MiXCR. The profile shows roughly 670,000 distinct CDR3 sequences, more than 50% of them singletons. Trimming took 7 bases from V and 6 from J; bases not matched to a gene: 9. Germline CDR1 reads LGHNT; CDR2 reads FRNRAP. This CDR3 region has 16 residues. On this clonotype itself: Its target is unknown.

This receptor was obtained from a girl aged 2 to 10 with multiple sclerosis. Sample: blood. V is TRBV12-5 and J is TRBJ2-3, with 14 bases matching TRBD2. The CDR3 DNA is TGTGCTAGTGCCCCTCCGGGACTAGCGGGAGCTGATACGCAGTATTTT. Translated, it gives CASAPPGLAGADTQYF.